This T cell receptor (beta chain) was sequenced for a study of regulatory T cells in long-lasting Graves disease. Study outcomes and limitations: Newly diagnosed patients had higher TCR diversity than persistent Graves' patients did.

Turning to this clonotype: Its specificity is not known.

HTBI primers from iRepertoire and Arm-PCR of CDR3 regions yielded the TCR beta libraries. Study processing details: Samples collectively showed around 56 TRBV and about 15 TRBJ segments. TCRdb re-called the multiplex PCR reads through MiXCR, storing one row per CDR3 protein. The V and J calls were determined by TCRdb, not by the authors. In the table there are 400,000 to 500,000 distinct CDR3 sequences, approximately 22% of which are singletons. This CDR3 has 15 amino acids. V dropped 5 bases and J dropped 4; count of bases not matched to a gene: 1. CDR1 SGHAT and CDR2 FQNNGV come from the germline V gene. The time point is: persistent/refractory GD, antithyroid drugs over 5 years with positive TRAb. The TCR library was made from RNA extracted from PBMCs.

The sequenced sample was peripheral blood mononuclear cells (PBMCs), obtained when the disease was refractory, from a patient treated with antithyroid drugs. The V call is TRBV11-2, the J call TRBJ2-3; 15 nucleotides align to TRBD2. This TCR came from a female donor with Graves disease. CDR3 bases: TGTGCCAGCAGCCGGACTAGCGGGAGGGCAGATACGCAGTATTTT. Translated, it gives CASSRTSGRADTQYF.